The clone carrying this TCR beta chain was found once. Trimming pared 9 bases from V and 5 bases from J, leaving 14 bases between. Per the germline V gene, CDR1 is SNHLY and CDR2 is FYNNEI. The CDR3 is made up of 13 amino acids. Researchers sorted CD4+ cells into CD25+CD127- cells for roughly 5 patients. This entry belongs to a study of CD8+ T cells in alopecia areata. Following RNA extraction, reverse transcription yielded cDNA that acted as the sequencing template. Data came from immunoSEQ multiplex PCR; TCRdb stores just in-frame clones and leaves some out. The sample records several thousand clones, less than 85% being singletons.

The material sequenced was CD4+ Tregs sorted from blood. This chain connects TRBV2 to TRBJ1-5; weak D call: TRBD1 (5 bases). This receptor was taken from a human donor with alopecia areata. The CDR3 sequence: CASKGIAHQPQHF. The CDR3 region has the DNA TGTGCCAGTAAGGGGATAGCGCATCAGCCCCAGCATTTT.